This T cell receptor beta chain comes out of a study of long-term antiretroviral therapy in people with HIV. At survey level, the immunoSEQ assay was run in its v3.0 version. Method: immunoSEQ multiplex PCR; TCRdb's copy keeps in-frame clones and lacks some. This table holds about 33,000 clones, 95% to 97% found once. V was pared by 4 bases and J by 1 base, with 6 bases of the junction left unmatched. There are 15 residues in the CDR3. The germline CDR1 and CDR2 sequences are LNHNV and YYDKDF (reference sequence). Study findings and constraints: Transplant donor controls retained higher diversity, though diversity increased after ART.

Comments on this clone: The antigen is undetermined.

For each donor, at least one pre-ART and at least two post-ART PBMC samples were available. This TCR was recovered from a man aged 25 to 45 with HIV. This specimen consisted of unsorted PBMCs, obtained about 6.6 years after starting antiretroviral therapy. The chain is built from TRBV15 and TRBJ2-5; TRBD1 aligns across 7 bases. For the CDR3, the DNA is TGTGCCACCAGCACAGACAGGGAAGGCCAAGAGACCCAGTACTTC. Amino acid sequence: CATSTDREGQETQYF.